This TCR beta chain was sequenced during a study of shared clonotypes between healthy human individuals. Study in general: CD4 naive cells filled three plates per donor, CD4 memory three, CD8 naive two and CD8 memory one.

Each subset's genomic DNA was shared equally among a number of immunoSEQ plates. Repertoires were generated with immunoSEQ multiplex PCR, while TCRdb's copy carries only in-frame clones and drops some. The sample yields about 690,000 clones, roughly 88% seen once. The CDR3 has 19 residues. Germline V CDR1 and CDR2: SGDLS, YYNGEE. With 4 bases removed from V and 1 base from J, the gap between germline ends came to 27 bases. Nashville, Tennessee was home to all donors, each a Caucasian adult. CD8 memory merged CD45RO+ cells and CCR7-negative CD45RA+ TemRA cells into one population. Sequencing was carried out using memory CD8+ T cells from PBMCs. Subset defined: CD45RO+ cells pooled with CCR7-negative TemRA cells. This clonotype was sampled from a man between 18 and 35 years old in good health. Some clones in this sample may be carry-over from other donors' samples. The rearrangement joins TRBV9 to TRBJ2-7; D perhaps matches TRBD2 (7 bases). The CDR3 loop reads CASSHPRGAPTYTSYEQYF. Written as DNA, the CDR3 is TGTGCCAGCAGCCACCCCCGGGGGGCGCCGACTTATACATCCTACGAGCAGTACTTC.